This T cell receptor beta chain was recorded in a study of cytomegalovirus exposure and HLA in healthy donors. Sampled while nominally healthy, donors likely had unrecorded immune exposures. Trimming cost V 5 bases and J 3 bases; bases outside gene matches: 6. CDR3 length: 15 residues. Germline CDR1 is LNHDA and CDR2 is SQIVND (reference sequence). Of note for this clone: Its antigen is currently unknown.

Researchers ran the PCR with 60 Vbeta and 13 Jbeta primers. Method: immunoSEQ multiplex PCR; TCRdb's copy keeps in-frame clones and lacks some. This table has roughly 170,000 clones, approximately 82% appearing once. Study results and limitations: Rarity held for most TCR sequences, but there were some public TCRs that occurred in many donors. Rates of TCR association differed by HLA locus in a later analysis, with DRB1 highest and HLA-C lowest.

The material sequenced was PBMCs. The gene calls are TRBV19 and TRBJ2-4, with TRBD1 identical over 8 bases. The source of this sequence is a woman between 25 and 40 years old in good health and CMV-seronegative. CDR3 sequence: CASSRQGRDKNIQYF. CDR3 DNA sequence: TGTGCCAGTAGTCGACAGGGGAGAGACAAAAACATTCAGTACTTC.